This T cell receptor (beta chain) was identified during a study of blood T cell repertoires in COVID-19. Study information: Material from acute and convalescent COVID-19 was sourced from the United States, Italy and Spain. T cells, B-cell-depleted T cells, or PBMCs supplied cDNA or gDNA.

Study processing details: From reference gene primer amplification, estimates of nucleated cell counts were derived. TCRdb's copy holds only in-frame clones and misses some; the assay was immunoSEQ multiplex PCR. V and J calls plus clone size are reproduced from that table; the DNA served to infer D and trimming. The data contain about 140,000 clones, about four fifths of them singletons. Germline V gene data show CDR1 as SGDLS and CDR2 as YYNGEE. J gave up 1 base and V 0 bases, and 5 bases lay outside the gene matches. The CDR3 has 17 residues. This receptor was identified in a human donor in a cohort sampled during active COVID-19. Sequencing input: peripheral blood. The J gene is TRBJ2-2, the V gene TRBV9; 8 bases map to TRBD1. The CDR3 coding sequence is TGTGCCAGCAGCGTAGCTCCCGGGACAGGGAACACCGGGGAGCTGTTTTTT. It is translated as CASSVAPGTGNTGELFF.